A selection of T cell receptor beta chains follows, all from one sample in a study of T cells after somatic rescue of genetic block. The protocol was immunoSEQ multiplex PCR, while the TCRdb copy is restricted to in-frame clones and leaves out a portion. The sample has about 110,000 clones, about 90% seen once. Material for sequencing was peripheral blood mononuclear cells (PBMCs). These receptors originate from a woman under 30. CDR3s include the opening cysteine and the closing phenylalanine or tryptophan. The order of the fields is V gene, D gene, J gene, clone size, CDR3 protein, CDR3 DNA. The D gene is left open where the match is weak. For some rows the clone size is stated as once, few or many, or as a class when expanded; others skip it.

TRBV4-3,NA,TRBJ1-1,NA,CASSQEQGTEAFF,TGCGCCAGCAGCCAAGAACAGGGAACTGAAGCTTTCTTT
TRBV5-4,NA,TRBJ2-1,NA,CASSAVGHMYNEQFF,TGTGCCAGCAGCGCCGTCGGACATATGTACAATGAGCAGTTCTTC
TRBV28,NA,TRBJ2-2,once,CASSPVSGAGELFF,TGTGCCAGCAGTCCAGTATCAGGGGCCGGGGAGCTGTTTTTT
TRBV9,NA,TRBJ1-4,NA,CASSVAQGAANEKLFF,TGTGCCAGCAGCGTAGCCCAGGGCGCGGCTAATGAAAAACTGTTTTTT
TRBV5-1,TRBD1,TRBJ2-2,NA,CASTLNNRGDNTGELFF,TGCGCCAGCACATTAAATAACAGGGGGGATAACACCGGGGAGCTGTTTTTT
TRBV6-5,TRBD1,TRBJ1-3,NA,CASSYDRAGNTIYF,TGTGCCAGCAGCTATGACAGGGCCGGAAACACCATATATTTT
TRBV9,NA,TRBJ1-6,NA,CASSEGGNSPLHF,TGTGCCAGCAGCGAAGGGGGAAATTCACCCCTCCACTTT
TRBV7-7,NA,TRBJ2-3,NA,CASSPGGGVTDTQYF,TGTGCCAGCAGCCCCGGGGGTGGTGTGACAGATACGCAGTATTTT
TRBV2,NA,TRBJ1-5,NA,CASRGGSGGQPQHF,TGTGCCAGCAGAGGAGGGAGCGGTGGGCAGCCCCAGCATTTT
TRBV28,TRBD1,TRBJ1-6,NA,CASSLTGTGGPLHF,TGTGCCAGCAGTTTGACAGGGACAGGAGGACCCCTCCACTTT
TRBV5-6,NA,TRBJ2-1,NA,CASTQGGRYNEQFF,TGTGCCAGCACCCAGGGGGGGCGTTACAATGAGCAGTTCTTC
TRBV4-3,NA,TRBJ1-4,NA,CASSQNGVRGREKLFF,TGCGCCAGCAGCCAGAACGGGGTCCGAGGCCGAGAAAAACTGTTTTTT
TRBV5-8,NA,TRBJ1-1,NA,CASSTDLNTEAFF,TGTGCCAGCAGCACCGACTTGAACACTGAAGCTTTCTTT
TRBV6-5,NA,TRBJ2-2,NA,CASTQGGELFF,TGTGCCAGCACCCAGGGCGGGGAGCTGTTTTTT
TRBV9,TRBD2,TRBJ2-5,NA,CASSPQGLAKETQYF,TGTGCCAGCAGCCCCCAGGGACTAGCGAAAGAGACCCAGTACTTC
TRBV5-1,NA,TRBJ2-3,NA,CASTAQTDGTDTQYF,TGCGCCAGCACGGCACAAACGGATGGCACAGATACGCAGTATTTT
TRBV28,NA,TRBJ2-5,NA,CASSFWGEETQYF,TGTGCCAGCAGTTTCTGGGGGGAAGAGACCCAGTACTTC
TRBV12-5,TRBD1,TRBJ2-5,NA,CASGPGTAPMGETQYF,TGTGCTAGTGGCCCAGGGACAGCACCGATGGGAGAGACCCAGTACTTC
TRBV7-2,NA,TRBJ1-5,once,CASSLAGNSNQPQHF,TGTGCCAGCAGCTTAGCGGGTAATAGCAATCAGCCCCAGCATTTT
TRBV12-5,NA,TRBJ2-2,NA,CASGTGTLDTGELFF,TGTGCTAGTGGAACCGGGACACTTGACACCGGGGAGCTGTTTTTT
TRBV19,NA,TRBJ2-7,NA,CASSIGMRDRTYEQYF,TGTGCCAGTAGTATCGGTATGCGGGACAGAACCTACGAGCAGTACTTC
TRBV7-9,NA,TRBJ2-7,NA,CASSLATQSKGGADEQYF,TGTGCCAGCAGCTTAGCGACCCAATCAAAAGGGGGGGCGGACGAGCAGTACTTC
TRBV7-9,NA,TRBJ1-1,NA,CASSLARIRQPNTEAFF,TGTGCCAGCAGCTTAGCCCGAATCCGACAGCCAAACACTGAAGCTTTCTTT
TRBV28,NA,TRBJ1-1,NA,CASKSPNTEAFF,TGTGCCAGCAAATCCCCCAACACTGAAGCTTTCTTT
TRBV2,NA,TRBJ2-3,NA,CASSEALASTDTQYF,TGTGCCAGCAGTGAGGCCCTAGCGAGCACAGATACGCAGTATTTT
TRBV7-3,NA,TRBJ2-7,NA,CASSLGVSPLYEQYF,TGTGCCAGCAGCTTAGGTGTTTCCCCCCTTTACGAGCAGTACTTC
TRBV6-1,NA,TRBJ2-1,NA,CASSEPGTRIGDEQFF,TGTGCCAGCAGTGAGCCGGGAACTAGGATCGGGGATGAGCAGTTCTTC
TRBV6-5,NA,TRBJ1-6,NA,CASRQGNNSPLHF,TGTGCCAGCAGACAGGGAAATAATTCACCCCTCCACTTT
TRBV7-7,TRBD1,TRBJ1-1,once,CASSPIRTGEGTEAFF,TGTGCCAGCAGCCCTATTCGCACAGGGGAAGGTACTGAAGCTTTCTTT
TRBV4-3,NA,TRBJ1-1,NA,CASSAVRGDTEAFF,TGCGCCAGCAGCGCGGTCAGGGGAGACACTGAAGCTTTCTTT
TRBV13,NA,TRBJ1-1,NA,CASSSIGRMNTEAFF,TGTGCCAGCAGCTCCATCGGTAGGATGAACACTGAAGCTTTCTTT
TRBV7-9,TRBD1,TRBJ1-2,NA,CASSLARDRRYGYTF,TGTGCCAGCAGCTTAGCTAGGGACAGGCGGTATGGCTACACCTTC
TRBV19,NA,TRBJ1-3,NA,CASSIESYSGNTIYF,TGTGCCAGTAGTATAGAGTCCTACTCTGGAAACACCATATATTTT
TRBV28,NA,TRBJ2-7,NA,CASSLGHSYEQYF,TGTGCCAGCAGTTTAGGCCACTCCTACGAGCAGTACTTC
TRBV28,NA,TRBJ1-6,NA,CASSQNGTFSSYNSPLHF,TGTGCCAGCAGTCAAAACGGGACTTTTAGCTCCTATAATTCACCCCTCCACTTT
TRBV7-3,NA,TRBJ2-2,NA,CASSWTVGGPGELFF,TGTGCCAGCAGTTGGACAGTTGGGGGTCCCGGGGAGCTGTTTTTT
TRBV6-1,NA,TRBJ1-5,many,CASSEDKGGGQPQHF,TGTGCCAGCAGTGAAGATAAGGGAGGAGGGCAGCCCCAGCATTTT
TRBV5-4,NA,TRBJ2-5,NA,CASSSGTDQETQYF,TGTGCCAGCAGCTCCGGGACCGACCAAGAGACCCAGTACTTC
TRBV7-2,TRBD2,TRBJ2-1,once,CASSLGGTSGANEQFF,TGTGCCAGCAGCTTAGGGGGGACTAGCGGGGCCAATGAGCAGTTCTTC
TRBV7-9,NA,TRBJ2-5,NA,CASSLDSAQETQYF,TGTGCCAGCAGCCTGGACAGTGCCCAAGAGACCCAGTACTTC
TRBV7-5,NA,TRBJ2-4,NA,CVRSTFRLF,TGTGTCAGAAGCACGTTCCGTCTCTTC
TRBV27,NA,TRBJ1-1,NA,CASSPYWGEVNTEAFF,TGTGCCAGCAGTCCTTATTGGGGGGAGGTGAACACTGAAGCTTTCTTT
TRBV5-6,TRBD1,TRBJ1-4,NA,CASSYGGTGGSEKLFF,TGTGCCAGCAGCTATGGGGGGACAGGGGGAAGTGAAAAACTGTTTTTT
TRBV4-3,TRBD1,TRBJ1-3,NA,CASSRDRAGNTIYF,TGCGCCAGCAGCCGCGACAGGGCTGGAAACACCATATATTTT
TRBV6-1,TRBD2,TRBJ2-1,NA,CASSSGVGSLNEQFF,TGTGCCAGCAGTAGCGGGGTGGGGAGCCTCAATGAGCAGTTCTTC
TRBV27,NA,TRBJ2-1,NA,CASSLRQGGDEQFF,TGTGCCAGCAGTTTACGGCAGGGTGGGGATGAGCAGTTCTTC
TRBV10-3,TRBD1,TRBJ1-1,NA,CASRGDDRPAREAFF,TGTGCCAGCAGGGGGGACGACAGGCCCGCGAGAGAAGCTTTCTTT
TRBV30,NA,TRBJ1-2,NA,CAWTRQQILAPNYGYTF,TGTGCCTGGACTCGCCAACAGATCTTAGCCCCCAACTATGGCTACACCTTC
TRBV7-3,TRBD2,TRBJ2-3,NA,CASSLTGGSFADTQYF,TGTGCCAGCAGCTTAACCGGGGGGAGTTTCGCAGATACGCAGTATTTT
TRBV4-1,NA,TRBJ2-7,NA,CASSQDQGEQYF,TGCGCCAGCAGCCAAGATCAAGGCGAGCAGTACTTC
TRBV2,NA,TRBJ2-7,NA,CASSDREQYF,TGTGCCAGCAGTGATCGGGAGCAGTACTTC
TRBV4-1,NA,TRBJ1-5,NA,CASSRSGGGGNQPQHF,TGCGCCAGCAGCCGCTCGGGGGGGGGCGGCAATCAGCCCCAGCATTTT